This TCR beta chain was sequenced in a study of identical twins. TCRdb re-called the 5' RACE reads through MiXCR, storing one row per CDR3 protein. The sample has about 660,000 distinct CDR3 sequences, over 8.5% seen once; the top ten hold 0.98%. This clonotype was seen a few times. V was clipped by 2 bases and J by 0 bases, with 11 bases between them. Germline V CDR1 and CDR2: SNHLY, FYNNEI. This CDR3 is built from 15 residues. This same sample was also taken into another study, of yellow fever vaccine responses in identical twins.

This receptor was identified in a woman aged 18-29 years in good health. The sequenced sample consisted of PBMCs. This chain joins TRBV2 and TRBJ2-7; a weak D match, TRBD1 (5 bases). CDR3 amino acids: CASSEWTISSYEQYF. The DNA for the CDR3 is TGTGCCAGCAGTGAATGGACAATAAGCTCCTACGAGCAGTACTTC.